The 6 T cell receptor beta chains below all came from one sample that was sequenced in a study of blood T cell repertoires in COVID-19. Profiling relied on immunoSEQ multiplex PCR, and the TCRdb table lists in-frame clones only, not all of them. The sample lists approximately 250,000 clones, approximately 88% occurring once. Sequencing was done on a sample of PBMCs or T cells enriched from blood (not recorded which). Receptor source: a woman aged 40 to 49 with acute COVID-19.

V and J are TRBV7-2 and TRBJ1-1, with 11 bases aligning to TRBD1. Germline V lookup: CDR1 SGHTA, CDR2 FQGNSA. The V and J ends lost 4 bases and 8 bases, in that order; junction bases with no gene match: 3. This CDR3 is built from 13 residues. This chain's CDR3 is CASSSWTGGEAFF. The CDR3 region has the DNA TGTGCCAGCAGCTCCTGGACAGGGGGCGAAGCTTTCTTT.

The J gene is TRBJ2-2, the V gene TRBV27; D remains ambiguous. Deletions cut 5 bases from V and 1 base from J, with 23 bases between. CDR1 and CDR2 (germline): MNHEY, SMNVEV (reference sequence). The CDR3 contains 19 residues. The CDR3 spells CASSPLTPSNSLNTGELFF. DNA for the CDR3: TGTGCCAGCAGTCCCCTGACACCATCTAACTCACTGAACACCGGGGAGCTGTTTTTT.

This chain joins TRBV10-1 and TRBJ1-3, with 10 nucleotides matching TRBD1. From germline, CDR1 is WNHNN and CDR2 SYGVQD (reference sequence). The CDR3 has 14 residues. V gave up 6 bases and J gave up 4 bases; unmatched junction bases: 3. The CDR3 DNA reads as TGCGCCAGCAGAAGGACAGGGGGGGGAAACACCATATATTTT. Translation: CASRRTGGGNTIYF.

The J gene is TRBJ1-2, the V gene TRBV2; tentatively, D is TRBD1 (6 bases). Germline-derived CDR1 and CDR2 are SNHLY and FYNNEI. The CDR3 loop spans 15 amino acids. V was shortened by 3 bases and J by 2 bases, with 13 bases between the two germline ends. The CDR3 nucleotides are TGTGCCAGCAGTGACAATCGGGGGGCGAACTATGGCTACACCTTC. Translated: CASSDNRGANYGYTF.

V usage is TRBV19 and J usage is TRBJ2-6; D perhaps matches TRBD2 (6 bases). Trimming removed 7 bases at V and 4 bases at J, with 14 bases between. CDR1 is LNHDA and CDR2 is SQIVND in the germline V gene (reference sequence). The CDR3 consists of 15 residues. CDR3 in amino acids: CASMGGEAGANVLTF. CDR3 DNA: TGTGCCAGTATGGGCGGGGAAGCCGGGGCCAACGTCCTGACTTTC.

This clone showed up just once. V is TRBV28 and J is TRBJ2-3; possibly TRBD1 for D (6 bases). Germline values: CDR1 MDHEN, CDR2 SYDVKM. The CDR3 runs 16 residues. Trimming pared 5 bases from V and 1 base from J, leaving 16 bases between. Written as DNA, the CDR3 is TGTGCCAGCAGTAACTACAGGGTCTGGGGCACAGATACGCAGTATTTT. It is translated as CASSNYRVWGTDTQYF.